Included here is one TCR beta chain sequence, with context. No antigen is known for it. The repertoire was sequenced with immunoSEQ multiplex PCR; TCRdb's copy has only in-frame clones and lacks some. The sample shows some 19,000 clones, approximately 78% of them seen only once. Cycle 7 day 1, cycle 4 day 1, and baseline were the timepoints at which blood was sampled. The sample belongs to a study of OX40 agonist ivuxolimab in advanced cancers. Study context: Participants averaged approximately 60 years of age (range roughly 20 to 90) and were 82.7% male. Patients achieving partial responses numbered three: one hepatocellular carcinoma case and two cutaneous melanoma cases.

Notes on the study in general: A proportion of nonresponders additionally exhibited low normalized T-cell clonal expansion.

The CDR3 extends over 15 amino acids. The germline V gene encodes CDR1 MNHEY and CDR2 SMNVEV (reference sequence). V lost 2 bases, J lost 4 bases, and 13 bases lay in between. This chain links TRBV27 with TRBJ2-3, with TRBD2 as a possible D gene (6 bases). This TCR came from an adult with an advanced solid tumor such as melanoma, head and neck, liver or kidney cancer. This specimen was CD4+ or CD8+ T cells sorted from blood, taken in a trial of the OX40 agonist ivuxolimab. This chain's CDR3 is CASSLRGRGSDTQYF. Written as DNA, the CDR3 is TGTGCCAGCAGTTTACGGGGTCGGGGGTCAGATACGCAGTATTTT.